The rows below give T cell receptor beta chains drawn from one sample of a study of regulatory T cells in long-lasting Graves disease. One entry per CDR3 protein results from TCRdb running MiXCR on the multiplex PCR reads. Among approximately 380,000 distinct CDR3 sequences listed, less than 25% were seen once. This specimen consisted of peripheral blood mononuclear cells (PBMCs), obtained when the disease was refractory, from a patient treated with antithyroid drugs. The receptor set was obtained from a female donor with Graves disease. CDR3s include the opening cysteine and the closing phenylalanine or tryptophan. The order of the fields is V gene, D gene, J gene, clone size, CDR3 protein, CDR3 DNA. D genes are given only for firm matches. Size is stated for part of the rows, as once, few or many counts, or as a class when the clone is expanded.

>TRBV5-5|.|TRBJ2-7|.
CASSFTRNPSYEQYF
TGTGCCAGCAGCTTTACCCGTAACCCCTCCTACGAGCAGTACTTC
>TRBV5-1|.|TRBJ2-7|.
CASSLVGSSSYEQYF
TGCGCCAGCAGCTTGGTCGGGTCCAGCTCCTACGAGCAGTACTTC
>TRBV18|.|TRBJ2-7|few
CASSPLHPNLYEQYF
TGTGCCAGCTCACCATTACACCCCAATTTGTACGAGCAGTACTTC
>TRBV28|.|TRBJ2-1|.
CASSPVLGKGRNEQFF
TGTGCCAGCAGTCCGGTTCTGGGGAAGGGGCGCAATGAGCAGTTCTTC
>TRBV11-2|TRBD1|TRBJ2-5|many
CASSSRDSQETQYF
TGTGCCAGCAGCTCTCGGGACAGCCAAGAGACCCAGTATTTC
>TRBV7-9|TRBD1|TRBJ1-1|few
CASSFGDRGNTEAFF
TGTGCCAGCAGCTTCGGGGACAGGGGGAACACTGAAGCTTTCTTT
>TRBV7-2|.|TRBJ1-2|many
CATRGAANYGYTF
TGTGCCACCAGAGGGGCAGCCAACTATGGCTACACCTTC
>TRBV7-3|.|TRBJ2-1|.
CASSLTSGAPVHEQFF
TGTGCCAGCAGCTTAACTAGCGGAGCTCCCGTCCATGAGCAGTTCTTC
>TRBV15|.|TRBJ2-7|once
CATSPRQYYEQYF
TGTGCCACCAGCCCCCGACAGTACTACGAGCAGTACTTC
>TRBV29-1|TRBD1|TRBJ2-7|.
CSVRTGTGIEQYF
TGCAGCGTGAGGACCGGGACAGGGATCGAGCAGTACTTC
>TRBV7-3|TRBD2|TRBJ2-1|few
CASSLTPGLAVEQFF
TGTGCCAGCAGCTTAACGCCGGGACTAGCAGTTGAGCAGTTCTTC
>TRBV11-2|TRBD2|TRBJ2-2|.
CASSQRTSGRDNTGELFF
TGCGCCAGCAGCCAACGGACTAGCGGGAGGGATAACACCGGGGAGCTGTTTTTT
>TRBV18|.|TRBJ2-5|few
CASSPVEGMGTQYF
TGTGCCAGCTCACCGGTCGAGGGGATGGGGACCCAGTACTTC
>TRBV5-6|.|TRBJ1-2|.
CASSFNVEGYGYTF
TGTGCCAGCAGCTTCAACGTGGAGGGATATGGCTACACCTTC
>TRBV14|.|TRBJ1-1|many
CASSQDYGRMNTEAFF
TGTGCCAGCAGCCAAGATTATGGCCGTATGAACACTGAAGCTTTCTTT
>TRBV14|TRBD2|TRBJ2-7|.
CASSQNFGLADYEQYF
TGTGCCAGCAGCCAAAATTTTGGACTAGCCGACTACGAGCAGTACTTC
>TRBV29-1|.|TRBJ2-1|.
CSVDTHTLGEQFF
TGCAGCGTAGATACACATACACTTGGTGAGCAGTTCTTC
>TRBV7-2|.|TRBJ1-6|few
CASSLALSPLHF
TGTGCCAGCAGCTTAGCGCTCTCACCCCTCCACTTT
>TRBV7-2|TRBD2|TRBJ2-7|many
CASSLALAGVSYEQYF
TGTGCCAGCAGCTTAGCTTTAGCGGGGGTATCCTACGAGCAGTACTTC
>TRBV28|TRBD1|TRBJ1-5|.
CAISPFGQGSNQSQHF
TGTGCCATCAGCCCCTTTGGACAGGGCAGCAATCAGTCCCAGCATTTT
>TRBV15|.|TRBJ2-7|.
CATSPVPGPTYEQYF
TGTGCCACCAGTCCCGTTCCCGGGCCTACCTACGAGCAGTACTTC
>TRBV7-2|.|TRBJ1-2|many
CASSSPGLNYGYTF
TGTGCCAGCAGCAGCCCGGGACTGAACTATGGCTACACCTTC
>TRBV20-1|.|TRBJ2-4|many
CSVSAEPKNIQYF
TGCAGTGTGAGCGCGGAACCCAAAAACATTCAGTACTTC
>TRBV20-1|.|TRBJ1-1|many
CSARLWRRTLSTEAFF
TGCAGTGCTAGACTATGGAGACGGACCCTCAGCACTGAAGCTTTCTTT
>TRBV11-2|.|TRBJ2-2|many
CASSFSALGELFF
TGTGCCAGCAGCTTTAGCGCCCTCGGGGAGCTGTTTTTT
>TRBV29-1|.|TRBJ2-2|few
CSVLHRDQLSGTGELFF
TGCAGCGTCCTTCACCGGGACCAGCTTTCCGGCACCGGGGAGCTGTTTTTT
>TRBV7-2|.|TRBJ1-2|many
CASSLLPGPNTQGGYTF
TGTGCCAGCAGCTTATTACCAGGGCCTAATACACAGGGTGGCTACACCTTC
>TRBV29-1|.|TRBJ2-1|few
CSVEEGPNFGQFF
TGCAGCGTTGAGGAGGGCCCTAACTTCGGTCAGTTCTTC
>TRBV12-3/TRBV12-4|TRBD1|TRBJ1-2|many
CASRTADRDYGYTF
TGTGCCAGCAGGACAGCGGACAGGGACTATGGCTACACCTTC
>TRBV7-9|.|TRBJ1-2|few
CASSLDLQGSYGYTF
TGTGCCAGCAGCTTAGACCTCCAGGGATCCTATGGCTACACCTTC
>TRBV7-6|.|TRBJ2-2|.
CASSLEQSSYAGELFF
TGTGCCAGCAGCTTAGAGCAATCTAGCTACGCCGGGGAGCTGTTTTTT
>TRBV6-1|.|TRBJ1-5|many
CASSTGNQPQHF
TGTGCCAGCAGTACAGGGAATCAGCCCCAGCATTTT